The present T cell receptor (beta chain) was sequenced within a study of T cell responses to AZD1222 COVID-19 vaccine. Clones were sequenced by immunoSEQ multiplex PCR, and TCRdb holds only the in-frame ones, with some missing. The sample has approximately 83,000 clones; under 95% are singletons. CDR1 and CDR2 (germline): MNHEY, SMNVEV (reference sequence). V gave up 3 bases and J gave up 10 bases, with 10 bases separating them. This CDR3 contains 13 residues. This clone was seen a single time. Its antigen is not known. Study-wide results and limits: Reports indicate that nearly half of spike-specific TCRs are directed at unmutated variant regions.

The source material was peripheral blood, sampled on day 0 of MenACWY control vaccination. The chain links TRBV27 to TRBJ1-6; D remains unclear. The origin of this receptor is an adult in good health. The CDR3 sequence: CASSFERNSPLHF. In DNA, the CDR3 is TGTGCCAGCAGTTTTGAGAGGAACTCACCCCTCCACTTT.